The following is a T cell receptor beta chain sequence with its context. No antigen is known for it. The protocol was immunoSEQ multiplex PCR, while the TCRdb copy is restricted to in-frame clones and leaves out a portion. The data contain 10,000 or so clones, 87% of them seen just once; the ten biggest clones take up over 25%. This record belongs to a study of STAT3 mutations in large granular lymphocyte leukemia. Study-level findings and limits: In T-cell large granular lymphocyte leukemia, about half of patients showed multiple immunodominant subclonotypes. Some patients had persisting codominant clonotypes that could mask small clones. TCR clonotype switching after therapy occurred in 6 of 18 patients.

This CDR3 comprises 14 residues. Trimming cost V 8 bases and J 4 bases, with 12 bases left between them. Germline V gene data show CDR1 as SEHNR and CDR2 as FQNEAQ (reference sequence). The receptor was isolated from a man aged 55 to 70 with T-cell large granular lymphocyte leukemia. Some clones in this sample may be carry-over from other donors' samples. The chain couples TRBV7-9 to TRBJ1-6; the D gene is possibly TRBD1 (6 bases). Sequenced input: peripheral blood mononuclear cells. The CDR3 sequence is CASAKDSYNSPLHF. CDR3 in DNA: TGTGCCAGCGCCAAGGACAGTTATAATTCACCCCTCCACTTT.